This entry describes one T cell receptor (beta chain). Its antigen is undetermined. This record comes from a study of T cells in localized non-small cell lung cancer. General study findings and limits: Turning up in adjacent lung were a median approximately 60 of the top 100 tumor clones. Heterogeneity remains possible because sequencing was limited to only one tumor region. Longer overall survival accompanied higher blood T cell density. Highest T cell clonality was seen in uninvolved adjacent lung, surpassing that measured in tumor.

Only in-frame clones appear in the TCRdb table, and some are missing; sequencing was by immunoSEQ multiplex PCR. The sample yields about 78,000 clones, 84% seen once. The V gene end was trimmed by 0 bases and the J gene end by 6 bases; junction bases not matched to a gene: 10. Germline V gene lookup returns CDR1 SGHRS and CDR2 YFSETQ. The CDR3 runs to 16 residues. Sample: peripheral blood, taken before any cancer treatment. The chain uses TRBV5-1 and TRBJ2-7, with 9 bases aligning to TRBD2. This receptor was taken from a man aged 35-69 years with stage I lung adenocarcinoma. The CDR3 DNA sequence: TGCGCCAGCAGCTTGGGATGGGCTAGCGGGGTACCCGAGCAGTACTTC. Encoded protein: CASSLGWASGVPEQYF.